The 21 T cell receptor beta chains reported below all come from one sample, sequenced in a study of OX40 agonist ivuxolimab in advanced cancers. Profiled with immunoSEQ multiplex PCR; TCRdb holds only in-frame clones, not every one. The sample lists over 80,000 clones, 80% to 90% occurring once. This specimen consisted of CD4+ or CD8+ T cells sorted from blood, obtained in a trial of the OX40 agonist ivuxolimab. The origin of the receptors is an adult with an advanced solid tumor such as melanoma, head and neck, liver or kidney cancer.

This chain joins TRBV2 and TRBJ1-2, with TRBD1 identical over 9 bases. J was trimmed by 0 bases and V by 6 bases; bases with no gene match: 5. This CDR3 has 15 amino acids. The germline V gene encodes CDR1 SNHLY and CDR2 FYNNEI. CDR3 region: CASRKDRGTNYGYTF. The CDR3 DNA follows: TGTGCCAGCAGAAAAGACAGGGGGACTAACTATGGCTACACCTTC.

The chain links TRBV11-3 to TRBJ2-1; 12 nucleotides match TRBD2. The germline V gene has CDR1 SGHNT and CDR2 YENEEA. Trimming at V came to 5 bases and at J to 7 bases, leaving 6 bases not matched to a gene. CDR3 length: 15 residues. CDR3 in amino acids: CASSHPTSGSNEQFF. Here the CDR3 DNA reads TGTGCCAGCAGCCACCCGACTAGCGGGAGTAATGAGCAGTTCTTC. Looking up the rest from reference TRBV11-3 and TRBJ2-1 gives the full variable domain: EAGVVQSPRYKIIEKKQPVAFWCNPISGHNTLYWYLQNLGQGPELLIRYENEEAVDDSQLPKDRFSAERLKGVDSTLKIQPAELGDSAVYLCASSHPTSGSNEQFFGPGTRLTVL.

This chain links TRBV7-8 with TRBJ2-2; D uncertain. V lost 2 bases to trimming and J lost 1 base, with 11 bases between them. Per the germline V gene, CDR1 is SGHVS and CDR2 is FQNEAQ. The CDR3 length is 16 residues. The CDR3, as DNA: TGTGCCAGCAGCTTAATGAGTGGGCTGAACACCGGGGAGCTGTTTTTT. Residues: CASSLMSGLNTGELFF.

This rearrangement joins TRBV5-1 to TRBJ1-3; 7 bases agree with TRBD1. Germline-derived CDR1 and CDR2 are SGHRS and YFSETQ. Losses at the gene ends were 0 bases for V and 0 bases for J; bases not matched to a gene: 3. This CDR3 contains 16 residues. As DNA, the CDR3 is TGCGCCAGCAGCTTGGGGGACAGCCTCTCTGGAAACACCATATATTTT. Protein sequence: CASSLGDSLSGNTIYF. The whole variable domain, filled in from reference TRBV5-1 and TRBJ1-3, reads KAGVTQTPRYLIKTRGQQVTLSCSPISGHRSVSWYQQTPGQGLQFLFEYFSETQRNKGNFPGRFSGRQFSNSRSEMNVSTLELGDSALYLCASSLGDSLSGNTIYFGEGSWLTVV.

Turning to this clone: The sample contains more than one DNA sequence encoding this CDR3. V is TRBV5-1 and J is TRBJ1-2, with TRBD1 as a possible D gene (5 bases). This CDR3 has 15 residues. Germline V gene sequence: CDR1 SGHRS, CDR2 YFSETQ. V was cut by 4 bases and J by 4 bases, with 17 bases left in between. The CDR3 loop reads CASSHPDRPSYGYTF. CDR3 nucleotides: TGCGCCAGCAGCCACCCTGACAGACCCTCCTATGGCTACACCTTC.

The chain is built from TRBV5-4 and TRBJ1-1; tentatively, D is TRBD1 (6 bases). With 4 bases removed from V and 5 bases from J, the gap between germline ends came to 15 bases. The CDR3 runs 14 residues. Germline V gene lookup returns CDR1 SGHNT and CDR2 YYREEE (reference sequence). The chain's CDR3 is CASSPRRGETEAFF. CDR3 in DNA: TGTGCCAGCAGCCCTAGGAGGGGGGAGACTGAAGCTTTCTTT.

The chain is built from TRBV9 and TRBJ2-5; D call uncertain. The CDR3 runs 15 residues. Germline loops: CDR1 SGDLS, CDR2 YYNGEE. The V end lost 1 base, the J end lost 5 bases, and 15 bases lay between the germline ends. DNA of the CDR3: TGTGCCAGCAGCGTAACCAGCAAGGGCGATGAGACCCAGTACTTC. Protein: CASSVTSKGDETQYF.

V is TRBV28 and J is TRBJ1-1, with D possibly being TRBD1 (6 bases). Germline CDR1 reads MDHEN; CDR2 reads SYDVKM. CDR3 length: 15 residues. Trimming took 6 bases from V and 1 from J, leaving 15 bases between them. The CDR3 nucleotides read TGTGCCAGCAGCGCTTTACAGGGAGGGAACACTGAAGCTTTCTTT. Protein product: CASSALQGGNTEAFF. Full variable domain (remainder filled in from reference TRBV28 and TRBJ1-1): DVKVTQSSRYLVKRTGEKVFLECVQDMDHENMFWYRQDPGLGLRLIYFSYDVKMKEKGDIPEGYSVSREKKERFSLILESASTNQTSMYLCASSALQGGNTEAFFGQGTRLTVV.

The CDR3, as DNA: TGTGCCAGCACCCGACAGGGGACCGGGACTAGCGGAAACACCGGGGAGCTGTTTTTT. It codes for CASTRQGTGTSGNTGELFF. J is TRBJ2-2 and V is TRBV9; TRBD2 aligns across 11 bases. Looked up from germline, CDR1 is SGDLS and CDR2 is YYNGEE. J gave up 2 bases and V 6 bases, and 15 bases lay outside the gene matches. CDR3 length: 19 amino acids.

The chain has TRBV2 and TRBJ2-2, with D possibly TRBD2 on 7 matching bases. The CDR3 loop spans 13 amino acids. V lost 7 bases to trimming and J lost 4 bases, with 10 bases between them. Germline V gives CDR1 SNHLY, CDR2 FYNNEI. The CDR3 region is CASNREGTGELFF. The CDR3 nucleotides are TGTGCCAGCAACAGGGAGGGCACCGGGGAGCTGTTTTTT.

The chain couples TRBV6-1 to TRBJ2-3, with 7 positions matching TRBD2. J gave up 4 bases and V 7 bases, and 2 bases lay outside the gene matches. The V gene's germline CDR1 is MNHNS and CDR2 SASEGT. The CDR3 runs to 12 residues. The CDR3 nucleotides are TGTGCCAGCATGCTAGCGGCAGATACGCAGTATTTT. This translates into CASMLAADTQYF.

The table lists this clone with a few counts. The chain joins TRBV7-2 to TRBJ2-2, with D perhaps TRBD2 (6 bases). The length of the CDR3 is 16 residues. Trimming removed 5 bases at V and 4 bases at J, with 17 bases between. Germline CDR1 reads SGHTA; CDR2 reads FQGNSA. The CDR3 protein is CASSPRGSAGTGELFF. The CDR3 coding sequence is TGTGCCAGCAGCCCCCGGGGGAGCGCGGGCACCGGGGAGCTGTTTTTT.

This clone was seen a single time. This chain connects TRBV5-1 to TRBJ1-1, with a tentative D call TRBD1 (6 bases). In germline, CDR1 is SGHRS, CDR2 YFSETQ. V was shortened by 4 bases and J by 1 base, with 8 bases between the two germline ends. The CDR3 is made up of 13 amino acids. The CDR3 spells CASSVGANTEAFF. The CDR3 DNA follows: TGCGCCAGCAGCGTGGGGGCGAACACTGAAGCTTTCTTT. The full variable domain, with the rest looked up from reference TRBV5-1 and TRBJ1-1, is KAGVTQTPRYLIKTRGQQVTLSCSPISGHRSVSWYQQTPGQGLQFLFEYFSETQRNKGNFPGRFSGRQFSNSRSEMNVSTLELGDSALYLCASSVGANTEAFFGQGTRLTVV.

This clone was detected only a few times. The chain has TRBV28 and TRBJ1-2; D is unresolved. The CDR3 runs to 13 residues. Trimming left V 6 bases short and J 1 base short, with 9 bases between. Germline-derived CDR1 and CDR2 are MDHEN and SYDVKM. The CDR3 spells CASSQQLNYGYTF. DNA of the CDR3: TGTGCCAGCAGCCAACAGCTTAACTATGGCTACACCTTC.

The chain recombines TRBV5-1 with TRBJ2-1; 10 nucleotides align to TRBD2. CDR1 is SGHRS and CDR2 is YFSETQ in the germline V gene. The trim removed 0 bases at V and 9 bases at J, leaving 6 bases unmatched. This CDR3 has 15 residues. Written as DNA, the CDR3 is TGCGCCAGCAGCTTGGATCTAGCGGGAGCAGTTGAGCAGTTCTTC. Translation gives CASSLDLAGAVEQFF. Full variable domain (missing parts from reference TRBV5-1 and TRBJ2-1): KAGVTQTPRYLIKTRGQQVTLSCSPISGHRSVSWYQQTPGQGLQFLFEYFSETQRNKGNFPGRFSGRQFSNSRSEMNVSTLELGDSALYLCASSLDLAGAVEQFFGPGTRLTVL.

The count of this clone is one. The chain recombines TRBV5-6 with TRBJ1-1, with a weak D call TRBD1 (5 bases). The V gene's germline CDR1 is SGHDT and CDR2 YYEEEE. CDR3 length equals 15 residues. Trimming pared 0 bases from V and 3 bases from J, leaving 12 bases between. CDR3 protein: CASSLVGVTDTEAFF. For the CDR3, the DNA is TGTGCCAGCAGCTTGGTGGGGGTGACGGACACTGAAGCTTTCTTT.

V is TRBV5-1 and J is TRBJ1-5; D remains ambiguous. Germline assignment: CDR1 SGHRS and CDR2 YFSETQ. The germline V and J ends were trimmed by 3 bases and 2 bases, with 12 bases remaining between them. This CDR3 contains 15 residues. CDR3 nucleotide sequence: TGCGCCAGCAGCTCGGACGGCCACGGCAATCAGCCCCAGCATTTT. This codes for CASSSDGHGNQPQHF.

This chain uses TRBV7-9 with TRBJ2-1; TRBD2 matches at 9 bases. The CDR3 runs 16 residues. V dropped 3 bases and J dropped 4; count of bases not matched to a gene: 7. The germline gives CDR1 SEHNR, CDR2 FQNEAQ (reference sequence). CDR3 in amino acids: CASSFLAGTSYNEQFF. The CDR3 DNA reads TGTGCCAGCAGCTTCCTAGCGGGAACCTCGTACAATGAGCAGTTCTTC. Full variable domain (outside the CDR3, taken from reference TRBV7-9 and TRBJ2-1): DTGVSQNPRHKITKRGQNVTFRCDPISEHNRLYWYRQTLGQGPEFLTYFQNEAQLEKSRLLSDRFSAERPKGSFSTLEIQRTEQGDSAMYLCASSFLAGTSYNEQFFGPGTRLTVL.

This chain uses TRBV21-1 with TRBJ1-5. TRBV21-1 constitutes a pseudogene. The CDR3 loop spans 13 amino acids. The CDR3 reads CASRDFGNQPQHF. As DNA, the CDR3 is TGTGCCAGCAGGGACTTTGGCAATCAGCCCCAGCATTTT.

The V gene is TRBV4-3, the J gene TRBJ2-1; TRBD2 matches 7 bases. The CDR3 is made up of 16 amino acids. Per germline, CDR1 LGHNA and CDR2 YSLEER. The junction had 7 bases not matched to a gene; V was cut back by 0 bases and J by 5 bases. Here the CDR3 DNA reads TGCGCCAGCAGCCAAGATCGCGGGGAGGGAAACAATGAGCAGTTCTTC. It codes for CASSQDRGEGNNEQFF.

This chain joins TRBV6-1 and TRBJ1-1; no firm D call. The CDR3 is 14 amino acids. V lost 5 bases, J lost 0 bases, and 10 bases lay in between. Germline CDR1 is MNHNS and CDR2 is SASEGT. The DNA for the CDR3 is TGTGCCAGCAGTCCCGCGAGTTTGAACACTGAAGCTTTCTTT. It specifies CASSPASLNTEAFF.